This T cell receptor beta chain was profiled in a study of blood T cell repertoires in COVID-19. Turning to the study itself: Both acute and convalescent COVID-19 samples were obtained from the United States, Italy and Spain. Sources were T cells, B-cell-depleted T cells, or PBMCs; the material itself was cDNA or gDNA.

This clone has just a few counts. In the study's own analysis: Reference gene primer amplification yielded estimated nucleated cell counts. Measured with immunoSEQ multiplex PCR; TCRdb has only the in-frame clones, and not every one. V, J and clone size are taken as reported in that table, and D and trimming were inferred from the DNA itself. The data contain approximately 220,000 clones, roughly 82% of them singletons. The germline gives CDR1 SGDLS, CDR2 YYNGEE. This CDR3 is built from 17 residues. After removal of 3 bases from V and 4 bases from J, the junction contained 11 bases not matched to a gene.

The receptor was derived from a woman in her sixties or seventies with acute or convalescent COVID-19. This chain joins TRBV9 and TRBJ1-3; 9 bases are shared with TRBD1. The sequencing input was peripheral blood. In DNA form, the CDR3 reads TGTGCCAGCAGCGACGGGGTCAAGGACAGGGGAGGAAACACCATATATTTT. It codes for CASSDGVKDRGGNTIYF. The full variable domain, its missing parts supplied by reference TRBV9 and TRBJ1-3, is DSGVTQTPKHLITATGQRVTLRCSPRSGDLSVYWYQQSLDQGLQFLIQYYNGEERAKGNILERFSAQQFPDLHSELNLSSLELGDSALYFCASSDGVKDRGGNTIYFGEGSWLTVV.